Below are 13 T cell receptor beta chains sequenced from a single sample in a study of Ad26.COV2.S vaccination and SARS-CoV-2 variants. Treatment noted: around 19 received Ad26.COV2.S at low or high dose, single or two shots; several received placebo; per-sample allocation not given. The investigators took samples on day 63 after the first vaccine or placebo injection. TCRdb keeps only in-frame clones here, not all; method: immunoSEQ multiplex PCR. The data show about 410,000 clones, with over 75% seen just once and approximately 1.9% held by the top ten. The starting material was peripheral blood, obtained in a trial of Ad26.COV2.S vaccine versus placebo. The receptors derive from a person between 18 and 65 years old who received the Ad26.COV2.S COVID-19 vaccine or a placebo.

CDR3 DNA: TGTGCCAGCAGCCGTTACACAGATACGCAGTATTTT. As protein: CASSRYTDTQYF. This rearrangement joins TRBV11-2 to TRBJ2-3, with D unresolved. Germline V lookup: CDR1 SGHAT, CDR2 FQNNGV. The CDR3 contains 12 residues. V lost 5 bases to trimming and J lost 2 bases, with 5 bases between them.

The genes are TRBV5-4 and TRBJ2-1; D remains ambiguous. Trimming pared 4 bases from V and 4 bases from J, leaving 9 bases between. Germline values: CDR1 SGHNT, CDR2 YYREEE (reference sequence). The CDR3 is made up of 13 amino acids. This CDR3 reads CASSHTTYNEQFF. The CDR3 DNA follows: TGTGCCAGCAGCCATACTACGTACAATGAGCAGTTCTTC.

V usage is TRBV3-1 (or the pseudogene TRBV3-2) and J usage is TRBJ2-1, with 7 bases identical to TRBD2. This CDR3 region has 15 residues. Germline CDR1 and CDR2: LGHDT and YNNKEL (reference sequence). The V segment lost 1 base and the J segment 4 bases; nucleotides outside the gene matches: 4. CDR3 sequence reads: CASSQVQRGYNEQFF. CDR3 nucleotide sequence: TGTGCCAGCAGCCAAGTACAGCGGGGATACAATGAGCAGTTCTTC.

The CDR3 loop reads CAWLRTDTQYF. In DNA form, the CDR3 reads TGTGCCTGGCTCCGCACAGATACGCAGTATTTT. V is TRBV30 and J is TRBJ2-3; D unclear. CDR1 is GTSNPN and CDR2 is SVGIG in the germline V gene (reference sequence). The CDR3 runs to 11 residues. Trimming left V 5 bases short and J 1 base short, with 4 bases between.

This chain links TRBV11-2 with TRBJ2-1, with 11 bases fitting TRBD2. The length of the CDR3 is 17 residues. Per germline, CDR1 SGHAT and CDR2 FQNNGV. V was pared by 2 bases and J by 4 bases, with 7 bases of the junction left unmatched. The CDR3 loop is CASSLMLTSGTYNEQFF. The CDR3 coding sequence is TGTGCCAGCAGCTTAATGCTGACTAGCGGGACTTACAATGAGCAGTTCTTC.

The chain carries TRBV5-1 and TRBJ2-1; the D gene is possibly TRBD1 (5 bases). The CDR3 runs 13 residues. V lost 0 bases and J 9 bases, leaving 10 bases between the germline ends. Germline assignment: CDR1 SGHRS and CDR2 YFSETQ. CDR3: CASSLEGRSEQFF. CDR3 nucleotides: TGCGCCAGCAGCTTGGAGGGGCGGAGTGAGCAGTTCTTC.

This clone was seen a handful of times. This chain uses TRBV10-2 with TRBJ1-1, with TRBD1 matching 8 bases. The ends lost 4 bases at V and 5 bases at J; junction bases unmatched: 9. The CDR3 is 15 residues long. The germline V gene has CDR1 WSHSY and CDR2 SAAADI. The CDR3 DNA is TGCGCCAGCAGTGGGTTGGACAGGGAGTTTACTGAAGCTTTCTTT. Translating it yields CASSGLDREFTEAFF.

This chain joins TRBV9 and TRBJ2-3; D may be TRBD2 (6 bases). The germline gives CDR1 SGDLS, CDR2 YYNGEE. Trimming took off 3 bases at V and 1 base at J, with 12 bases between the two ends. This CDR3 comprises 15 residues. The chain's CDR3 is CASSAGTSGTDTQYF. CDR3 nucleotide sequence: TGTGCCAGCAGCGCCGGGACTTCAGGCACAGATACGCAGTATTTT.

The gene calls are TRBV5-4 and TRBJ2-7, with 7 positions matching TRBD1. After removal of 4 bases from V and 1 base from J, the junction contained 11 bases not matched to a gene. The CDR3 length is 16 residues. The germline V gene has CDR1 SGHNT and CDR2 YYREEE (reference sequence). The DNA for the CDR3 is TGTGCCAGCAGCCCGCCTCCACGACAGGGATCCTACGAGCAGTACTTC. Translated: CASSPPPRQGSYEQYF.

The chain uses TRBV28 and TRBJ1-4; 7 positions agree with TRBD1. With 5 bases clipped from V and 2 bases from J, the junction kept 8 bases outside the gene matches. Germline V gene sequence: CDR1 MDHEN, CDR2 SYDVKM. The CDR3 is 16 amino acids. This CDR3 reads CASSPNDRVTNEKLFF. As DNA, the CDR3 is TGTGCCAGCAGTCCGAACGACAGGGTTACTAATGAAAAACTGTTTTTT.

The CDR3 bases are TGTGCCAGCAGCCCCCCCTATAGCGGAGTTAGCACAGATACGCAGTATTTT. It translates to CASSPPYSGVSTDTQYF. The chain links TRBV7-2 to TRBJ2-3; perhaps TRBD2 as D (6 bases). V dropped 5 bases and J dropped 0 bases, with 18 bases sitting between them. Per the germline V gene, CDR1 is SGHTA and CDR2 is FQGNSA. The CDR3 is 17 residues long.

The chain uses TRBV29-1 and TRBJ2-2, with 15 nucleotides matching TRBD2. V was clipped by 3 bases and J by 4 bases; unmatched bases: 12. This CDR3 comprises 19 residues. Germline V gives CDR1 SQVTM, CDR2 ANQGSEA. In DNA form, the CDR3 reads TGCAGCGTTGATCCCGGACTAGCGGGAGGGTCCGGGGGCACCGGGGAGCTGTTTTTT. Encoded protein: CSVDPGLAGGSGGTGELFF.

This clone appeared once. V gene TRBV11-2 combines with J gene TRBJ1-5, with D unresolved. The germline V and J ends were trimmed by 4 bases and 2 bases, with 12 bases remaining between them. The CDR3 sequence is 15 residues long. The germline V gene has CDR1 SGHAT and CDR2 FQNNGV. CDR3 amino acids: CASSSGGRGNQPQHF. For the CDR3, the DNA is TGTGCCAGCAGCTCTGGCGGTAGGGGCAATCAGCCCCAGCATTTT.